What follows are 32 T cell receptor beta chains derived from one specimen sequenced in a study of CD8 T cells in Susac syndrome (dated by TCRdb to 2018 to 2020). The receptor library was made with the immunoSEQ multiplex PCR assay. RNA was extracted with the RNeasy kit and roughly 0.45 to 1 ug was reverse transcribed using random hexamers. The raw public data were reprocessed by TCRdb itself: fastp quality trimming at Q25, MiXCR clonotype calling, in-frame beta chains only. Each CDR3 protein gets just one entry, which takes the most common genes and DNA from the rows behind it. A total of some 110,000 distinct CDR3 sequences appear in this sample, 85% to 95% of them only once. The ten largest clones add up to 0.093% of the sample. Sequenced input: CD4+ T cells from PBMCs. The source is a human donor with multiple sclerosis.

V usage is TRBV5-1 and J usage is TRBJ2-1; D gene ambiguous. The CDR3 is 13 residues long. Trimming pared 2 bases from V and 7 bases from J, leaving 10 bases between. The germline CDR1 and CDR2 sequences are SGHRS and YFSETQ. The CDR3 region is CASSLGLGNEQFF. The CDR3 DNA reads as TGCGCCAGCAGCTTAGGGTTAGGGAATGAGCAGTTCTTC.

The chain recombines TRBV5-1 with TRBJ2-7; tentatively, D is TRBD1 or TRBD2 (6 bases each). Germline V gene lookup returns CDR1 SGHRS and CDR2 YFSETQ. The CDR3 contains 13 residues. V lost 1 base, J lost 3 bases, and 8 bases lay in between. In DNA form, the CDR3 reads TGCGCCAGCAGCTTGCGGGGGCACTACGAGCAGTACTTC. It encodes CASSLRGHYEQYF. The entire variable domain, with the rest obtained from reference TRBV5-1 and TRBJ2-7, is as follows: KAGVTQTPRYLIKTRGQQVTLSCSPISGHRSVSWYQQTPGQGLQFLFEYFSETQRNKGNFPGRFSGRQFSNSRSEMNVSTLELGDSALYLCASSLRGHYEQYFGPGTRLTVT.

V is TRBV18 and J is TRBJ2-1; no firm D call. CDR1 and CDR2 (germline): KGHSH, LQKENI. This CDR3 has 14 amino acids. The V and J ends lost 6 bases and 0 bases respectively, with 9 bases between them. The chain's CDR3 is CASSPDYSYNEQFF. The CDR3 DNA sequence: TGTGCCAGCTCGCCGGATTACTCCTACAATGAGCAGTTCTTC.

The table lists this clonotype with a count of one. The CDR3 reads CASTTGQGAGGYTF. For the CDR3, the DNA is TGTGCCAGCACCACGGGACAGGGGGCGGGTGGCTACACCTTC. This chain links TRBV6-5 with TRBJ1-2; 12 nucleotides align to TRBD1. Losses at the gene ends were 7 bases for V and 7 bases for J; bases not matched to a gene: 7. This CDR3 has 14 residues. CDR1 and CDR2 from the germline V gene are MNHEY and SVGAGI.

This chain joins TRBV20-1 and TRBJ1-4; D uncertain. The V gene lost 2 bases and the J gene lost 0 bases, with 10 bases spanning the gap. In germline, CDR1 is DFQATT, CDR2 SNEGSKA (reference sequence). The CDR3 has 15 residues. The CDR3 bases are TGCAGTGCTAGAAAATCAGCTACAACTAATGAAAAACTGTTTTTT. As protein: CSARKSATTNEKLFF.

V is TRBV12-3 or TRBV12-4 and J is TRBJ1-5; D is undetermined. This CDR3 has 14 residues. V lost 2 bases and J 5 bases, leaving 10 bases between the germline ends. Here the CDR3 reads CASSLWSEDQPQHF. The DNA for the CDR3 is TGTGCCAGCAGTTTATGGTCAGAGGATCAGCCCCAGCATTTT.

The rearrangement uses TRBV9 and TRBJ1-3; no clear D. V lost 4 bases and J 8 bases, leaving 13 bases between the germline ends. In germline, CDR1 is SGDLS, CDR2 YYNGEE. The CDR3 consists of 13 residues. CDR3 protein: CASSPRIGDTIYF. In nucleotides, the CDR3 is TGTGCCAGCAGCCCGAGAATCGGGGACACCATATATTTT.

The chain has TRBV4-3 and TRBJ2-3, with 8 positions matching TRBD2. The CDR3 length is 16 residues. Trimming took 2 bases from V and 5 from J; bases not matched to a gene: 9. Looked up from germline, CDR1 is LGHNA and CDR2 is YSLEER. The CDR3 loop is CASSQQAGGRGDTQYF. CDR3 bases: TGCGCCAGCAGCCAACAGGCGGGGGGCCGAGGAGATACGCAGTATTTT.

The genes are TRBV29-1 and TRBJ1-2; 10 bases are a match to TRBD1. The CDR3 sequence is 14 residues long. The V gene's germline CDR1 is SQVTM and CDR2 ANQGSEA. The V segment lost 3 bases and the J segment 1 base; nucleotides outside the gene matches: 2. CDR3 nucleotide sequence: TGCAGCGTTGAGGGACAGGGGTTTAACTATGGCTACACCTTC. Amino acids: CSVEGQGFNYGYTF.

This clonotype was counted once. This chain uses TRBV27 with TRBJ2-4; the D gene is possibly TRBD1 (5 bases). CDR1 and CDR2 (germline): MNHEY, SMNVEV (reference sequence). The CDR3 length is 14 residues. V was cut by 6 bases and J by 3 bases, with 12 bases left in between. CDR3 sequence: CASSQGNGKNIQYF. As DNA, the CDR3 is TGTGCCAGCAGCCAGGGTAACGGCAAAAACATTCAGTACTTC.

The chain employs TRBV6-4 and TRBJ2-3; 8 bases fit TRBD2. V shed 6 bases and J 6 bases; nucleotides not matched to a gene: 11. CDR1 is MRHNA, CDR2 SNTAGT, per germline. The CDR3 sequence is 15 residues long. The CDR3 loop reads CASSPGLAGVDTQYF. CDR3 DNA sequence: TGTGCCAGCAGCCCCGGACTAGCCGGGGTGGATACGCAGTATTTT.

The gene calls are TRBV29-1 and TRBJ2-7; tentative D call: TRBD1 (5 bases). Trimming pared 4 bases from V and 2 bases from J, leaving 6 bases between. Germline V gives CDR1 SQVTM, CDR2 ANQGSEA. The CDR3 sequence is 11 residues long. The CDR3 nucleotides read TGCAGCGTTGTGACAGCCTACGAGCAGTACTTC. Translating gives CSVVTAYEQYF.

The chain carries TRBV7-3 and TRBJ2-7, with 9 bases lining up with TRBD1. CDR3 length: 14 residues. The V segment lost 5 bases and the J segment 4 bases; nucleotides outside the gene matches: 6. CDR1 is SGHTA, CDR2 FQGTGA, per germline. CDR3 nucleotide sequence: TGTGCCAGCAGCAGAGACAGGGGGGATTACGAGCAGTACTTC. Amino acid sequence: CASSRDRGDYEQYF.

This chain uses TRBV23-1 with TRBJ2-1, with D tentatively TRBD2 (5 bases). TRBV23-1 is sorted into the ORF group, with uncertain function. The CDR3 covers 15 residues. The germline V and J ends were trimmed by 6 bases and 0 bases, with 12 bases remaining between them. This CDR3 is CASRLTEDSYNEQFF. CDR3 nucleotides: TGCGCCAGCAGACTGACGGAGGACTCCTACAATGAGCAGTTCTTC.

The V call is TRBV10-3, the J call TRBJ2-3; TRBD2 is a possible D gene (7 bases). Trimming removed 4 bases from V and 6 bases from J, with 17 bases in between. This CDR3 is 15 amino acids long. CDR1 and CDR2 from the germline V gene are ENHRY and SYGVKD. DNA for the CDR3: TGTGCCATCAGTGGGGGGCTAGCGGCAACGGATACGCAGTATTTT. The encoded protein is CAISGGLAATDTQYF.

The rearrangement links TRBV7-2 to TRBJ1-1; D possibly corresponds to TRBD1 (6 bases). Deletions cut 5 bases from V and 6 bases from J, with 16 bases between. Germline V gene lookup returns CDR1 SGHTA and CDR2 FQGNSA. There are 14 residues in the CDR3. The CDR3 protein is CASSQHRGAPEAFF. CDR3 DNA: TGTGCCAGCAGCCAGCATCGGGGGGCCCCTGAAGCTTTCTTT.

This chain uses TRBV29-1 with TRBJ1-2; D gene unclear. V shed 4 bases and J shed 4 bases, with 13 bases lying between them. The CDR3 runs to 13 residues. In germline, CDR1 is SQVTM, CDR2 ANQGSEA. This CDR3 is CSVGPRLGYGYTF. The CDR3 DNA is TGCAGCGTTGGCCCAAGGCTCGGCTATGGCTACACCTTC.

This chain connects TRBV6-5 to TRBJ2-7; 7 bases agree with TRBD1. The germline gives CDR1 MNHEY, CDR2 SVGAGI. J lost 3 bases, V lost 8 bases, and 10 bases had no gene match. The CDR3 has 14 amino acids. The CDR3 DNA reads TGTGCCAGCGGGTACCGGGACAGATTCTACGAGCAGTACTTC. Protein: CASGYRDRFYEQYF.

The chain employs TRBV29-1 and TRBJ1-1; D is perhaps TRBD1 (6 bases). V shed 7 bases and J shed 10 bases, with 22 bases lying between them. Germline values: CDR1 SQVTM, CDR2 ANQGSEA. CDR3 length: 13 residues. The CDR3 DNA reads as TGCAGCGCCGAACAGGGCTCACGACCGCGAGCTTTCTTT. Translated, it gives CSAEQGSRPRAFF.

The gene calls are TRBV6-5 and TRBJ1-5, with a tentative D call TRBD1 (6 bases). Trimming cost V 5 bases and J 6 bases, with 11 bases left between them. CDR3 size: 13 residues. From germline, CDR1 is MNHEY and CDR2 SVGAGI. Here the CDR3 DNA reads TGTGCCAGCAGTGAACAGGGAATTCAGCCCCAGCATTTT. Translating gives CASSEQGIQPQHF.

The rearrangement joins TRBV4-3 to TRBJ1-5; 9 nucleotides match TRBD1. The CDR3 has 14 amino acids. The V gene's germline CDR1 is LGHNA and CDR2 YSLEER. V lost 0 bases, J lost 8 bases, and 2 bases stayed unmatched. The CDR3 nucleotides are TGCGCCAGCAGCCAAGATACAGGGGGCAAGCCCCAGCATTTT. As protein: CASSQDTGGKPQHF.

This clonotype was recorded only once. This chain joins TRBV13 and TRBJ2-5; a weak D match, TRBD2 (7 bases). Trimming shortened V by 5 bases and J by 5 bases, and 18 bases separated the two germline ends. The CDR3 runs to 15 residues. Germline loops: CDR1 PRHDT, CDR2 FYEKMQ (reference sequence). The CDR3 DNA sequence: TGTGCCAGCAGCCCGAGGGGGGGGCGGACGGAGACCCAGTACTTC. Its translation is CASSPRGGRTETQYF.

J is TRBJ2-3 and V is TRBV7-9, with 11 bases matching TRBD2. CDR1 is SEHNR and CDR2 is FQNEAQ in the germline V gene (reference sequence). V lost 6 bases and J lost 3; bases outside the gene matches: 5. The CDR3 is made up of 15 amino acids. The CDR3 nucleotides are TGTGCCAGCAGTTATAGCGGGGGGGGAACAGATACGCAGTATTTT. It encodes CASSYSGGGTDTQYF.

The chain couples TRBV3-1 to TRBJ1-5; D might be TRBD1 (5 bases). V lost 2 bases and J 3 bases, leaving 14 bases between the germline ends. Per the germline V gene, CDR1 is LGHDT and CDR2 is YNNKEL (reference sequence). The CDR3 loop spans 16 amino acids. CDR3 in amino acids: CASSQNPGPNNQPQHF. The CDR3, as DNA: TGTGCCAGCAGCCAAAATCCGGGACCGAACAATCAGCCCCAGCATTTT.

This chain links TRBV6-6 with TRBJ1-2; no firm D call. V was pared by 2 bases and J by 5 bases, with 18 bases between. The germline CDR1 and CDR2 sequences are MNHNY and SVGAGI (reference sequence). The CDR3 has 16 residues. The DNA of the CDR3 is TGTGCCAGCAGTTACCCGGACGGGGTTTCCACATATGGCTACACCTTC. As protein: CASSYPDGVSTYGYTF.

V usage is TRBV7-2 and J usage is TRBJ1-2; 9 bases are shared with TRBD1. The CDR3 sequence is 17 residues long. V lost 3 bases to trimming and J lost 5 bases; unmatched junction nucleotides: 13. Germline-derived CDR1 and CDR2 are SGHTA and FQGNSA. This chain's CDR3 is CASSLDAAVTGGYGYTF. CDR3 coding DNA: TGTGCCAGCAGCTTGGACGCTGCGGTGACAGGGGGATATGGCTACACCTTC.

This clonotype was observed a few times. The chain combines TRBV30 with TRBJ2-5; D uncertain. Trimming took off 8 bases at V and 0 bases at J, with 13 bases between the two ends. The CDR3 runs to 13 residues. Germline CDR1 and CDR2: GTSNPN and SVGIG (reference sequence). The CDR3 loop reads CAVERIYQETQYF. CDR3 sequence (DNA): TGTGCCGTGGAGAGGATATACCAAGAGACCCAGTACTTC.

CDR3 in DNA: TGTGCCTGGAGTCTGGGACAGGAAGCCTATGGCTACACCTTC. This sequence encodes CAWSLGQEAYGYTF. The chain carries TRBV30 and TRBJ1-2, with 8 nucleotides matching TRBD1. This CDR3 contains 14 residues. Germline V lookup: CDR1 GTSNPN, CDR2 SVGIG (reference sequence). Trimming removed 2 bases from V and 4 bases from J; junction bases left unmatched: 6. The variable domain in full, completed from reference TRBV30 and TRBJ1-2, reads SQTIHQWPATLVQPVGSPLSLECTVEGTSNPNLYWYRQAAGRGLQLLFYSVGIGQISSEVPQNLSASRPQDRQFILSSKKLLLSDSGFYLCAWSLGQEAYGYTFGSGTRLTVV.

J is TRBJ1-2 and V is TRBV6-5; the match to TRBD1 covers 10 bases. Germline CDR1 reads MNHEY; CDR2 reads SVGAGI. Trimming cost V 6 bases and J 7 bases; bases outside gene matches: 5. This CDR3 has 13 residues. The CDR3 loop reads CASRLGTGAGYTF. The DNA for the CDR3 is TGTGCCAGCAGGCTCGGGACAGGGGCTGGCTACACCTTC.

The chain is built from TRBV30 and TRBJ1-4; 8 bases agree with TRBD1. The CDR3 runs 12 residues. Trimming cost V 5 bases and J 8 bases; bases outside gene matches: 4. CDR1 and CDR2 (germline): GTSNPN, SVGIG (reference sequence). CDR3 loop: CAWDRGGEKLFF. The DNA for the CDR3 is TGTGCCTGGGACAGGGGCGGCGAAAAACTGTTTTTT.

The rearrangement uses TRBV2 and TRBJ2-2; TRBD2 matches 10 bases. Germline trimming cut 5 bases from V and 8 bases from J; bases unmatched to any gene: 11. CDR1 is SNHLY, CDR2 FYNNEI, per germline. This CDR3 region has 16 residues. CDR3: CASSRRSSGGGGELFF. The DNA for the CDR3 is TGTGCCAGCAGTCGTCGTTCTAGCGGGGGAGGTGGGGAGCTGTTTTTT.

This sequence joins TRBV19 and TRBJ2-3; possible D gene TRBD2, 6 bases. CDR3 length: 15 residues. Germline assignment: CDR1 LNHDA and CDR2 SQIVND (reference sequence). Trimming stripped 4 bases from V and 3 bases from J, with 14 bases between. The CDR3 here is CASSRAGKKTDTQYF. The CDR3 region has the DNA TGTGCCAGTAGTAGGGCGGGAAAAAAAACAGATACGCAGTATTTT.